This TCR beta chain was observed in a study of blood T cell repertoires in COVID-19. The germline V gene encodes CDR1 SGHVS and CDR2 FQNEAQ. This CDR3 contains 16 residues. V lost 1 base, J lost 4 bases, and 8 bases stayed unmatched. Original handling: Nucleated cell counts were estimated from reference gene primer amplification. The method was immunoSEQ multiplex PCR; TCRdb's version includes in-frame clones alone and lacks a portion of them. The V and J calls and clone size are taken from that table; D and trimming were inferred from the DNA. This sample has about 270,000 clones; 88% occur once, and the top ten carry about 3%. Participants were aged roughly 18 to 89 years from more than 20 US areas. Cohorts were determined from participant-reported clinical history.

The chain joins TRBV7-8 to TRBJ1-1; 8 bases map to TRBD1. Sequences were obtained from PBMCs or T cells enriched from blood (not recorded which). This receptor was taken from a woman between 45 and 60 years old who had recovered from COVID-19. The DNA of the CDR3 is TGTGCCAGCAGCTTAGGCCGGCAGGGGGCGCGCACTGAAGCTTTCTTT. This gives the protein CASSLGRQGARTEAFF.